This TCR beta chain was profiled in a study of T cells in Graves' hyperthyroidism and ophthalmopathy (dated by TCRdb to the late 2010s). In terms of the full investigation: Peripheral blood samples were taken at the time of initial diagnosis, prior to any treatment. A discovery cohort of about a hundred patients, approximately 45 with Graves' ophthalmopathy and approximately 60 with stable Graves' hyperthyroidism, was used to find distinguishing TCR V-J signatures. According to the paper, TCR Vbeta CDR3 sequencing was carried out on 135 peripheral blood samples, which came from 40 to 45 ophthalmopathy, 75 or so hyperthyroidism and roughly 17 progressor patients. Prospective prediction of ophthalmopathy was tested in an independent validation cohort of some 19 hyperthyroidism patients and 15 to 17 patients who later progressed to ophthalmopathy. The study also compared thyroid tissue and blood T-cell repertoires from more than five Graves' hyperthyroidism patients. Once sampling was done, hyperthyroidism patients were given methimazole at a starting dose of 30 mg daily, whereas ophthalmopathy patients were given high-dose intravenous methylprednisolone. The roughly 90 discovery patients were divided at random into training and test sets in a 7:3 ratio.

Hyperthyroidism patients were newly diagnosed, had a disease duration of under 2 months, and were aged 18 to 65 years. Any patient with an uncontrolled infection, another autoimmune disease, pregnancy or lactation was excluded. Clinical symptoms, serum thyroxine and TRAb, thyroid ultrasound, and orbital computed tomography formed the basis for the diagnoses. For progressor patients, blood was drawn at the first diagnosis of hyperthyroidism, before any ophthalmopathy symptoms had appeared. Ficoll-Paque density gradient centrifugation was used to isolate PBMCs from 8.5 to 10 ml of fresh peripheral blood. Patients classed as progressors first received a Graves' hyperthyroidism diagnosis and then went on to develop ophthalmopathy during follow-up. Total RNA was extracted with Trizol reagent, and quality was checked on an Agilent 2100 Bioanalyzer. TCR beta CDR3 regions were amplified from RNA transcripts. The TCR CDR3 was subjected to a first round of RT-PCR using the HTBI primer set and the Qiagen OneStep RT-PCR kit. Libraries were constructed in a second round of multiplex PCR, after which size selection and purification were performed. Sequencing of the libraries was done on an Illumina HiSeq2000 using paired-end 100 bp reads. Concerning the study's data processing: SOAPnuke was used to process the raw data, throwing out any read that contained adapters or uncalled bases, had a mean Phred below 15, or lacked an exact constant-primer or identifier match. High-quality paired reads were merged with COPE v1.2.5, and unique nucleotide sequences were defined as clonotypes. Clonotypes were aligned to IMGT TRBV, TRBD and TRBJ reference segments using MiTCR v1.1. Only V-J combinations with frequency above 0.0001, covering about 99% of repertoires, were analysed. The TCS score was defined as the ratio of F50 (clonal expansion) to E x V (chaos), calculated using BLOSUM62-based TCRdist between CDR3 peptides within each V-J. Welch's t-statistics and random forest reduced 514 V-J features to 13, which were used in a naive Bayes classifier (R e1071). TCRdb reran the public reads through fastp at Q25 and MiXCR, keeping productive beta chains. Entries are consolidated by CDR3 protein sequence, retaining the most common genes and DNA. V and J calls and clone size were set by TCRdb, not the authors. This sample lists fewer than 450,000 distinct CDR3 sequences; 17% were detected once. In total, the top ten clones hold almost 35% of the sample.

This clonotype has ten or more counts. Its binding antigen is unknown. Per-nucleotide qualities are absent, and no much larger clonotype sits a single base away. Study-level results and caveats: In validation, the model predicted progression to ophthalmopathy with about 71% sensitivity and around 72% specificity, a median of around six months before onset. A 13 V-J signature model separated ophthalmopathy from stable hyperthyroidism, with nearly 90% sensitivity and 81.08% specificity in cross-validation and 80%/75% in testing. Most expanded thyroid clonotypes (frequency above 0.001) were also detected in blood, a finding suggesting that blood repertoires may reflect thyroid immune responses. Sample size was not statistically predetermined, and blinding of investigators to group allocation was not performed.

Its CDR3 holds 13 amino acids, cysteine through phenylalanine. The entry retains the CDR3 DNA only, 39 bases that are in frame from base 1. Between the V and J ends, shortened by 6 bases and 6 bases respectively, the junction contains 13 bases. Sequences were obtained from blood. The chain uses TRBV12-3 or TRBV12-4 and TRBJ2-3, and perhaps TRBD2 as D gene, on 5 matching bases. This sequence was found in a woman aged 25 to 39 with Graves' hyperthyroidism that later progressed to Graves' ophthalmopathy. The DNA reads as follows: TGTGCCAGCAGGTCGGGGATTGGTGATACGCAGTATTTT. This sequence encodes CASRSGIGDTQYF.